Shown below are 32 T cell receptor beta chains from a single sample sequenced in a study of OX40 agonist ivuxolimab in advanced cancers. The assay was immunoSEQ multiplex PCR, and TCRdb's table has in-frame clones only and misses some. This sample has roughly 67,000 clones, with over 75% found just once. The source was CD4+ or CD8+ T cells sorted from blood, collected in a trial of the OX40 agonist ivuxolimab. All receptors come from an adult with an advanced solid tumor such as melanoma, head and neck, liver or kidney cancer.

The rearrangement joins TRBV28 to TRBJ1-5; 11 positions agree with TRBD1. CDR1 is MDHEN, CDR2 SYDVKM, per germline. Trimming cost V 8 bases and J 6 bases; bases outside gene matches: 6. This CDR3 is built from 14 residues. This CDR3 reads CASRDRGNTQPQHF. The CDR3 bases are TGTGCCAGCCGGGACAGGGGGAATACTCAGCCCCAGCATTTT.

This chain connects TRBV18 to TRBJ2-1; 12 nucleotides align to TRBD2. V was pared by 6 bases and J by 7 bases, with 7 bases of the junction left unmatched. From germline, CDR1 is KGHSH and CDR2 LQKENI. The CDR3 runs to 15 residues. As DNA, the CDR3 is TGTGCCAGCTCCCCGATCCTAGCGGGAGGGAATGAGCAGTTCTTC. It codes for CASSPILAGGNEQFF.

Of note for this clone: The same CDR3 can be traced to other DNA sequences in this sample. This chain's CDR3 is CASSVVGEGTDTQYF. The CDR3 coding sequence is TGTGCCAGCAGCGTAGTAGGGGAAGGGACAGATACGCAGTATTTT. V usage is TRBV9 and J usage is TRBJ2-3; TRBD1 might be the D (5 bases). V lost 0 bases and J 3 bases, leaving 11 bases between the germline ends. The CDR3 covers 15 residues. Germline CDR1 reads SGDLS; CDR2 reads YYNGEE.

V and J are TRBV11-2 and TRBJ2-7; D may be TRBD1 or TRBD2 (5 bases each). Deletions cut 4 bases from V and 7 bases from J, with 11 bases between. Germline lookup yields CDR1 SGHAT and CDR2 FQNNGV. CDR3 length: 12 amino acids. Here the CDR3 reads CASSSPGPEQYF. Here the CDR3 DNA reads TGTGCCAGCAGCTCACCGGGACCGGAGCAGTACTTC.

The gene calls are TRBV28 and TRBJ2-1, with 7 nucleotides matching TRBD2. This CDR3 is built from 19 residues. The germline V gene has CDR1 MDHEN and CDR2 SYDVKM. The ends lost 4 bases at V and 4 bases at J; junction bases unmatched: 19. CDR3 region: CASSSSSGSTASRYNEQFF. The CDR3 nucleotides are TGTGCCAGCAGTTCCTCTAGCGGTTCTACGGCCTCGCGTTACAATGAGCAGTTCTTC.

The rearrangement joins TRBV27 to TRBJ1-2; TRBD1 is a possible D gene (6 bases). CDR3 length equals 15 residues. The germline V and J ends were trimmed by 6 bases and 3 bases, with 17 bases remaining between them. Germline CDR1 is MNHEY and CDR2 is SMNVEV (reference sequence). This CDR3 is CASSYMGGQDYGYTF. CDR3 nucleotide sequence: TGTGCCAGCAGCTATATGGGGGGCCAGGACTATGGCTACACCTTC.

The chain combines TRBV28 with TRBJ2-1; D is tentatively TRBD1 or TRBD2 (6 bases each). CDR1 and CDR2 (germline): MDHEN, SYDVKM. The V end lost 7 bases, the J end lost 9 bases, and 19 bases lay between the germline ends. The CDR3 spans 14 residues. The chain's CDR3 is CASKLGGPVGEQFF. DNA of the CDR3: TGTGCCAGCAAGTTGGGGGGCCCCGTGGGTGAGCAGTTCTTC.

V gene TRBV30 combines with J gene TRBJ1-2, with D perhaps matching TRBD1 (6 bases). V shed 2 bases and J shed 0 bases, with 22 bases lying between them. This CDR3 has 18 amino acids. Germline V gene data show CDR1 as GTSNPN and CDR2 as SVGIG (reference sequence). The CDR3 reads CAWSSPLGQPAANYGYTF. In DNA, the CDR3 is TGTGCCTGGAGTTCCCCCCTCGGACAGCCAGCAGCTAACTATGGCTACACCTTC.

This rearrangement joins TRBV6-6 to TRBJ2-7; D is perhaps TRBD1 (5 bases). The CDR3 runs to 13 residues. The germline V gene encodes CDR1 MNHNY and CDR2 SVGAGI (reference sequence). The germline V and J ends were trimmed by 6 bases and 9 bases, with 18 bases remaining between them. The CDR3 DNA sequence: TGTGCCAGCAGCCCCGACAGACAATCCGGGCAGTACTTC. Protein product: CASSPDRQSGQYF.

V is TRBV28 and J is TRBJ1-3; no reliable D call. V gave up 5 bases and J gave up 3 bases, with 17 bases separating them. In germline, CDR1 is MDHEN, CDR2 SYDVKM. The CDR3 sequence is 16 residues long. The chain's CDR3 is CASSPTWVTDGNTIYF. DNA for the CDR3: TGTGCCAGCAGTCCTACGTGGGTAACTGATGGAAACACCATATATTTT.

The chain combines TRBV19 with TRBJ1-5; D perhaps matches TRBD1 (5 bases). This CDR3 comprises 16 residues. Germline V lookup: CDR1 LNHDA, CDR2 SQIVND (reference sequence). Trimming pared 7 bases from V and 5 bases from J, leaving 21 bases between. The CDR3 spells CASTNGGGRADQPQHF. CDR3 in DNA: TGTGCCAGTACTAACGGGGGAGGGCGCGCGGATCAGCCCCAGCATTTT.

The gene calls are TRBV19 and TRBJ2-3; the D gene is possibly TRBD2 (6 bases). Germline lookup yields CDR1 LNHDA and CDR2 SQIVND (reference sequence). V was cut by 9 bases and J by 2 bases, with 21 bases left in between. This CDR3 spans 16 amino acids. The CDR3: CASHDRGRGPTDTQYF. The DNA of the CDR3 is TGTGCCAGCCACGACCGGGGGAGAGGACCCACAGATACGCAGTATTTT.

This rearrangement joins TRBV7-9 to TRBJ2-7, with TRBD1 as a possible D gene (5 bases). V was pared by 0 bases and J by 6 bases, with 9 bases between. CDR1 and CDR2 (germline): SEHNR, FQNEAQ (reference sequence). This CDR3 has 13 amino acids. The CDR3 loop reads CASSLAKQGEQYF. Here the CDR3 DNA reads TGTGCCAGCAGCTTAGCTAAGCAGGGCGAGCAGTACTTC. Combining the CDR3 with reference TRBV7-9 and TRBJ2-7 gives the whole variable domain DTGVSQNPRHKITKRGQNVTFRCDPISEHNRLYWYRQTLGQGPEFLTYFQNEAQLEKSRLLSDRFSAERPKGSFSTLEIQRTEQGDSAMYLCASSLAKQGEQYFGPGTRLTVT.

This clone was counted a single time. The chain joins TRBV7-8 to TRBJ1-3; D remains ambiguous. V shed 2 bases and J shed 6 bases, with 5 bases lying between them. This CDR3 has 12 residues. Germline V CDR1 and CDR2: SGHVS, FQNEAQ. The DNA for the CDR3 is TGTGCCAGCAGCTTACCGCAAAACACCATATATTTT. This gives the protein CASSLPQNTIYF.

The V gene is TRBV6-5, the J gene TRBJ1-2; D is undetermined. CDR1 MNHEY and CDR2 SVGAGI come from the germline V gene. The ends were cut back, 3 bases at V and 0 bases at J, with 5 bases in the middle. The CDR3 length is 13 residues. CDR3 sequence: CASSYRTNYGYTF. The CDR3 DNA is TGTGCCAGCAGTTATAGGACTAACTATGGCTACACCTTC.

The rearrangement uses TRBV5-1 and TRBJ2-3; tentatively, D is TRBD1 or TRBD2 (5 bases each). Deletions cut 0 bases from V and 3 bases from J, with 11 bases between. Germline V lookup: CDR1 SGHRS, CDR2 YFSETQ. The CDR3 contains 15 residues. In DNA, the CDR3 is TGCGCCAGCAGCTTGGAGAGGGGTGGGACAGATACGCAGTATTTT. Its protein is CASSLERGGTDTQYF. The entire variable domain, with the rest obtained from reference TRBV5-1 and TRBJ2-3, is as follows: KAGVTQTPRYLIKTRGQQVTLSCSPISGHRSVSWYQQTPGQGLQFLFEYFSETQRNKGNFPGRFSGRQFSNSRSEMNVSTLELGDSALYLCASSLERGGTDTQYFGPGTRLTVL.

The chain couples TRBV19 to TRBJ1-2; unclear D gene. This CDR3 spans 14 amino acids. Trimming cost V 3 bases and J 6 bases, with 14 bases left between them. Germline V gene sequence: CDR1 LNHDA, CDR2 SQIVND (reference sequence). The CDR3 DNA is TGTGCCAGTAGTATGGGTGCAGGCTCTCATGGCTACACCTTC. Translating it yields CASSMGAGSHGYTF.

Notes on this clone: This specimen includes other DNA sequences encoding the same CDR3. The gene calls are TRBV29-1 and TRBJ1-5; maybe TRBD1 (5 bases). Germline CDR1 is SQVTM and CDR2 is ANQGSEA. The V and J ends lost 0 bases and 5 bases respectively, with 8 bases between them. This CDR3 comprises 13 residues. CDR3 sequence (DNA): TGCAGCGTTGAAGAAGACAGATATCAGCCCCAGCATTTT. It encodes CSVEEDRYQPQHF. Using reference TRBV29-1 and TRBJ1-5 for the parts outside the CDR3, the full variable domain is SAVISQKPSRDICQRGTSLTIQCQVDSQVTMMFWYRQQPGQSLTLIATANQGSEATYESGFVIDKFPISRPNLTFSTLTVSNMSPEDSSIYLCSVEEDRYQPQHFGDGTRLSIL.

This chain uses TRBV2 with TRBJ2-7; D is tentatively TRBD1 or TRBD2 (7 bases each). Germline CDR1 is SNHLY and CDR2 is FYNNEI. V gave up 10 bases and J gave up 4 bases, with 17 bases separating them. The CDR3 has 13 residues. The CDR3 DNA follows: TGTGCCACGAAGGCAGGGGGAGGGTACGAGCAGTACTTC. It yields the protein CATKAGGGYEQYF. Using reference TRBV2 and TRBJ2-7 for the parts outside the CDR3, the full variable domain is EPEVTQTPSHQVTQMGQEVILRCVPISNHLYFYWYRQILGQKVEFLVSFYNNEISEKSEIFDDQFSVERPDGSNFTLKIRSTKLEDSAMYFCATKAGGGYEQYFGPGTRLTVT.

CDR3 region: CASRWEGGYNEQFF. CDR3 nucleotide sequence: TGTGCCAGCAGATGGGAGGGGGGGTACAATGAGCAGTTCTTC. This chain connects TRBV6-5 to TRBJ2-1; D might be TRBD2 (7 bases). Germline assignment: CDR1 MNHEY and CDR2 SVGAGI. V was trimmed by 6 bases and J by 4 bases, leaving 13 bases between them. The CDR3 consists of 14 residues.

The chain couples TRBV19 to TRBJ1-3, with a possible D match to TRBD1 (5 bases). V lost 8 bases and J 1 base, leaving 9 bases between the germline ends. The CDR3 sequence is 13 residues long. Germline V gene data show CDR1 as LNHDA and CDR2 as SQIVND (reference sequence). The CDR3 nucleotides are TGTGCCAGTGTAGGGGTATCTGGAAACACCATATATTTT. This codes for CASVGVSGNTIYF.

V usage is TRBV27 and J usage is TRBJ1-1, with D perhaps TRBD1 (6 bases). Trimming took off 6 bases at V and 0 bases at J, with 14 bases between the two ends. This CDR3 has 15 residues. Germline CDR1 and CDR2: MNHEY and SMNVEV (reference sequence). The CDR3 is CASSPWGLMNTEAFF. For the CDR3, the DNA is TGTGCCAGCAGCCCCTGGGGGCTCATGAACACTGAAGCTTTCTTT.

This chain joins TRBV19 and TRBJ2-7; D is undetermined. Trimming took off 7 bases at V and 0 bases at J, with 7 bases between the two ends. The length of the CDR3 is 12 residues. Germline V gives CDR1 LNHDA, CDR2 SQIVND (reference sequence). CDR3 in DNA: TGTGCCAGTAACGACGGCTCCTACGAGCAGTACTTC. The encoded protein is CASNDGSYEQYF.

The chain couples TRBV18 to TRBJ2-5, with D unclear. Trimming stripped 6 bases from V and 5 bases from J, with 7 bases between. Germline values: CDR1 KGHSH, CDR2 LQKENI. The CDR3 has 11 residues. In DNA, the CDR3 is TGTGCCAGCTCCCCCCTCGAGACCCAGTACTTC. Translation: CASSPLETQYF.

The chain carries TRBV7-9 and TRBJ2-1, with D hard to call. In germline, CDR1 is SEHNR, CDR2 FQNEAQ (reference sequence). The V end was cut by 5 bases, the J end by 2 bases, with 19 bases between. The CDR3 has 17 residues. The DNA for the CDR3 is TGTGCCAGCAGCCGACGCGCCCATCAGGAGACCTACAATGAGCAGTTCTTC. It encodes CASSRRAHQETYNEQFF.

This clone appeared once. The V call is TRBV9, the J call TRBJ2-7; TRBD2 matches 9 bases. V was clipped by 0 bases and J by 4 bases; unmatched bases: 5. Germline V gene data show CDR1 as SGDLS and CDR2 as YYNGEE. CDR3 length: 15 amino acids. In DNA, the CDR3 is TGTGCCAGCAGCGTAGGGGCTAGCGGGATTTACGAGCAGTACTTC. It specifies CASSVGASGIYEQYF.

V and J are TRBV28 and TRBJ2-5, with 9 positions matching TRBD1. V lost 4 bases to trimming and J lost 5 bases; unmatched junction nucleotides: 11. CDR3 length: 16 residues. Germline loops: CDR1 MDHEN, CDR2 SYDVKM. The CDR3 sequence: CASSSMDRGDQETQYF. The CDR3 DNA is TGTGCCAGCAGTTCCATGGACAGGGGAGATCAGGAGACCCAGTACTTC.

The V and J genes are TRBV19 and TRBJ1-5; 9 nucleotides match TRBD1. V lost 6 bases, J lost 4 bases, and 4 bases stayed unmatched. This CDR3 contains 14 residues. From germline, CDR1 is LNHDA and CDR2 SQIVND (reference sequence). CDR3 coding DNA: TGTGCCAGTAGGACAGGGGGAGCGAATCAGCCCCAGCATTTT. Translated: CASRTGGANQPQHF.

The rearrangement links TRBV11-1 to TRBJ2-6; D remains unclear. The germline CDR1 and CDR2 sequences are SGHAT and FQDESV (reference sequence). This CDR3 has 17 residues. V was shortened by 6 bases and J by 0 bases, with 15 bases between the two germline ends. The CDR3 region is CASSTWTMASGANVLTF. CDR3 nucleotide sequence: TGTGCCAGCAGTACTTGGACGATGGCCTCTGGGGCCAACGTCCTGACTTTC.

V gene TRBV6-6 combines with J gene TRBJ1-1, with D unclear. Germline V CDR1 and CDR2: MNHNY, SVGAGI (reference sequence). V dropped 4 bases and J dropped 5 bases, with 14 bases sitting between them. The CDR3 extends over 14 amino acids. The CDR3 here is CASSLAGPRTEAFF. CDR3 in DNA: TGTGCCAGCAGTTTAGCAGGCCCGCGAACTGAAGCTTTCTTT.

This chain uses TRBV30 with TRBJ1-3; perhaps TRBD1 as D (5 bases). The CDR3 runs to 13 residues. The ends were cut back, 5 bases at V and 7 bases at J, with 15 bases in the middle. Looked up from germline, CDR1 is GTSNPN and CDR2 is SVGIG (reference sequence). CDR3 DNA: TGTGCCTGGGTGGGCCGGGGGACCAACACCATATATTTT. Translated, it gives CAWVGRGTNTIYF. Full variable domain (missing parts from reference TRBV30 and TRBJ1-3): SQTIHQWPATLVQPVGSPLSLECTVEGTSNPNLYWYRQAAGRGLQLLFYSVGIGQISSEVPQNLSASRPQDRQFILSSKKLLLSDSGFYLCAWVGRGTNTIYFGEGSWLTVV.

CDR3 coding DNA: TGTGCCAGCAGTTACTCAGCGGGCAGGGGGCAAGAGACCCAGTACTTC. Residues: CASSYSAGRGQETQYF. This sequence joins TRBV6-5 and TRBJ2-5, with D perhaps matching TRBD1 (7 bases). V dropped 0 bases and J dropped 2 bases, with 13 bases sitting between them. The germline gives CDR1 MNHEY, CDR2 SVGAGI. The length of the CDR3 is 16 residues.